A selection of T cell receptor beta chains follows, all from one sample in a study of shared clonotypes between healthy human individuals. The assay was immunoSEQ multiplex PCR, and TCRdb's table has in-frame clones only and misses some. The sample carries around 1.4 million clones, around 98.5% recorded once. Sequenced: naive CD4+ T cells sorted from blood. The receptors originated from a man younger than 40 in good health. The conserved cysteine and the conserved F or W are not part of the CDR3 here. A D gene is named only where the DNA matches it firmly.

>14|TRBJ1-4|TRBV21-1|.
ASSNDDSRRDEKLF
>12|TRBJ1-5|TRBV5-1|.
ASSSVAGKGPQH
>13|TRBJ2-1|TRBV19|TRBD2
ASTGTGLAGGEQF
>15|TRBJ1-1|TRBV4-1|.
ASSRGYGALSNTEAF
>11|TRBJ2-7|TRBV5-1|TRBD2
ASRREPLSEQY
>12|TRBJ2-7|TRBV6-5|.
ASSYRGVPYEQY
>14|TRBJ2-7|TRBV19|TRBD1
ASSTAVTGVTYEQY
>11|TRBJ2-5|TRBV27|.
ATRGHLQETQY
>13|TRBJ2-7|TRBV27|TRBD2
ASSPEISGSYEQY
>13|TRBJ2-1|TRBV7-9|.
ASSPRTPRGNEQF
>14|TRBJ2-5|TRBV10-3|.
AISEWQGLIQETQY
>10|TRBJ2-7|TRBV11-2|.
ASSPRDYEQY
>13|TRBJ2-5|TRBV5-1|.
ASSLEANRRETQY
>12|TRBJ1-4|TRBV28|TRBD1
ASSPTGGNEKLF
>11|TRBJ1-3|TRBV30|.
AWSVLARQAIY
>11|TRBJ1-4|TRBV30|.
AWSVQDTGALF
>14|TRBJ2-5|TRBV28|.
ASSLLPGSGIETQY
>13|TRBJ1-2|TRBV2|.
ASSEARPGGEGYT
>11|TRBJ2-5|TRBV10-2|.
ASSQRYQETQY
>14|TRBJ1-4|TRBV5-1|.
ASSLVPPGPNEKLF
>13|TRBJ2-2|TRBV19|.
ASSVGSTNTGELF
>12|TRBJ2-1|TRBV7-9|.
ASSWDGQYNEQF
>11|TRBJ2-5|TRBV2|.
ASSEAGKETQY
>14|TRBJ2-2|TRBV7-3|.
ASSPAGIRNTGELF
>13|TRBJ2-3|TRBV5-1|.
ASAKPGSSRDTQY
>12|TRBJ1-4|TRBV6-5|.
ASRTGRGDEKLF
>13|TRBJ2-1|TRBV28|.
ASSFHPAGLNEQF
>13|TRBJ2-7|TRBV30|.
AWSVGGIKPHEQY
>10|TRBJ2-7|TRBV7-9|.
ASSLMRSEQY
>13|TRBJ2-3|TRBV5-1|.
ASSLVSRSTDTQY
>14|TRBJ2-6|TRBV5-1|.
ASSLAGLAGANVLT
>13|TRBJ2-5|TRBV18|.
ASSSGGSVWETQY
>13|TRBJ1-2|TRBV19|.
ASSPSLAYNYGYT
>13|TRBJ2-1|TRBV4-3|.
ASSQAGISYNEQF
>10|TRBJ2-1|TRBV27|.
ASGASRGEQF
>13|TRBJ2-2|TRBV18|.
ASSFIESPTGELF
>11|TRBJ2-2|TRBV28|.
ASSLTGSGELF
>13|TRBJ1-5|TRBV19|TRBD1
ASSWGQGPDQPQH
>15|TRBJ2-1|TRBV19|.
ASSGEARGFHYNEQF
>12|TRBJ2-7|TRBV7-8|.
ASSEVGGPYEQY
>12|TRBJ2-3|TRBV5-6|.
ASSLAGRSDTQY
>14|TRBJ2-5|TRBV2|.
ASTPEAGGIQETQY
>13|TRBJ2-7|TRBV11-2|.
ASSLGPDSAYEQY
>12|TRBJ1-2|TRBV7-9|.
ASSSQGSGYGYT
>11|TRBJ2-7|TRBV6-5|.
ASSFGSAYEQY
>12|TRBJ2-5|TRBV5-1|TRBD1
ASSLGQGEETQY
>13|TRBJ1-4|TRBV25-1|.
ASSGVGEENEKLF